This T cell receptor beta chain was obtained from a study of T cell responses to AZD1222 COVID-19 vaccine. This clone was recorded only once. Sequenced by immunoSEQ multiplex PCR; TCRdb stores in-frame clones only, minus some. This table holds about 180,000 clones, 80% to 95% found once. CDR1 KGHSH and CDR2 LQKENI come from the germline V gene. CDR3 length: 17 amino acids. Trimming cost V 4 bases and J 0 bases; bases outside gene matches: 6. The material sequenced was peripheral blood, taken 28 days after the second AZD1222 dose. This receptor was taken from an adult who received the AZD1222 COVID-19 vaccine. The V call is TRBV18, the J call TRBJ2-7, with 13 bases fitting TRBD2. CDR3: CASSQGTSGAHSYEQYF. In nucleotides, the CDR3 is TGTGCCAGCTCACAAGGGACTAGCGGGGCACACTCCTACGAGCAGTACTTC.